These 16 T cell receptor beta chains came from one sample sequenced in a study of regulatory T cells in long-lasting Graves disease. Both iRepertoire HTBI primers and Arm-PCR of CDR3 regions were used to build the TCR beta libraries. TCRdb re-called the multiplex PCR reads with MiXCR, one entry per CDR3 protein. The sample lists 450,000 to 600,000 distinct CDR3 sequences, roughly 14% occurring once. This sample's time point: newly diagnosed GD, antithyroid drugs for less than 3 months. PBMC RNA served as the TCR library source. The data were also submitted as part of a second study, on T cells in Graves' hyperthyroidism and ophthalmopathy.

Sequenced material: peripheral blood mononuclear cells (PBMCs), taken at new diagnosis, from a patient treated with antithyroid drugs. These receptors were obtained from a man aged 30-40 years with Graves disease.

In regard to this clonotype: The likely explanation is a read error, given a far larger clone one base away. The chain links TRBV11-3 to TRBJ2-7; D call uncertain. Germline values: CDR1 SGHNT, CDR2 YENEEA. The CDR3 is made up of 18 amino acids. CDR3 region: CASSLVTLPRRPLGEQYF. The DNA of the CDR3 is TGTGCCAGCAGTTTAGTAACCCTCCCGCGACGGCCCCTCGGGGAGCAGTACTTC.

V and J are TRBV7-6 and TRBJ1-6; tentative D call: TRBD1 (6 bases). Germline CDR1 and CDR2: SGHVS and FNYEAQ. Trimming took off 1 base at V and 11 bases at J, with 12 bases between the two ends. The CDR3 has 14 amino acids. The CDR3 coding sequence is TGTGCCAGCAGCTTAGACAGGGTCTCTACACCCCTCCACTTT. This sequence encodes CASSLDRVSTPLHF.

Ten or more counts support this clonotype. The V and J genes are TRBV28 and TRBJ1-2; D gene uncertain. The V and J ends lost 8 bases and 2 bases respectively, with 3 bases between them. The CDR3 length is 10 residues. The germline CDR1 and CDR2 sequences are MDHEN and SYDVKM. CDR3 DNA sequence: TGTGCCAGCGGCAACTATGGCTACACCTTC. This gives the protein CASGNYGYTF.

At least ten counts were recorded for this clonotype. The V gene is TRBV18, the J gene TRBJ1-5; 10 nucleotides line up with TRBD1. From germline, CDR1 is KGHSH and CDR2 LQKENI. Germline trimming cut 5 bases from V and 3 bases from J; bases unmatched to any gene: 7. The CDR3 is made up of 16 amino acids. CDR3 sequence reads: CASSGTGEGNNQPQHF. CDR3 nucleotides: TGTGCCAGCTCAGGGACAGGGGAGGGGAACAATCAGCCCCAGCATTTT. The full variable domain, its missing parts supplied by reference TRBV18 and TRBJ1-5, is NAGVMQNPRHLVRRRGQEARLRCSPMKGHSHVYWYRQLPEEGLKFMVYLQKENIIDESGMPKERFSAEFPKEGPSILRIQQVVRGDSAAYFCASSGTGEGNNQPQHFGDGTRLSIL.

This clonotype was recorded a few times. The chain links TRBV18 to TRBJ1-2; D perhaps matches TRBD1 (5 bases). The length of the CDR3 is 15 residues. Per the germline V gene, CDR1 is KGHSH and CDR2 is LQKENI. V lost 3 bases, J lost 2 bases, and 13 bases lay in between. As DNA, the CDR3 is TGTGCCAGCTCACCCCGGGGGAGAACCAACTATGGCTACACCTTC. Protein: CASSPRGRTNYGYTF. The full variable domain, its missing parts supplied by reference TRBV18 and TRBJ1-2, is NAGVMQNPRHLVRRRGQEARLRCSPMKGHSHVYWYRQLPEEGLKFMVYLQKENIIDESGMPKERFSAEFPKEGPSILRIQQVVRGDSAAYFCASSPRGRTNYGYTFGSGTRLTVV.

Ten or more counts support this clonotype. The rearrangement uses TRBV20-1 and TRBJ2-7; possibly TRBD1 or TRBD2 for D (5 bases each). The V gene's germline CDR1 is DFQATT and CDR2 SNEGSKA (reference sequence). This CDR3 has 15 amino acids. The V and J ends lost 2 bases and 0 bases respectively, with 14 bases between them. The CDR3 sequence: CSARPVGRISYEQYF. The DNA for the CDR3 is TGCAGTGCTAGACCCGTGGGACGGATCTCCTACGAGCAGTACTTC.

This clonotype was seen at least ten times. This chain connects TRBV12-3 or TRBV12-4 to TRBJ2-5; D gene ambiguous. The V end lost 6 bases, the J end lost 11 bases, and 16 bases lay between the germline ends. This CDR3 region has 12 residues. DNA of the CDR3: TGTGCCAGCAGCCCAGACTTGCCCAAACAGTACTTC. Translated: CASSPDLPKQYF.

V is TRBV5-6 and J is TRBJ2-4; 7 nucleotides line up with TRBD1. The V segment lost 6 bases and the J segment 1 base; nucleotides outside the gene matches: 4. CDR3 length: 14 amino acids. Looked up from germline, CDR1 is SGHDT and CDR2 is YYEEEE. The CDR3 protein is CASTSDRAKNIQYF. In nucleotides, the CDR3 is TGTGCCAGCACCTCGGACAGGGCCAAAAACATTCAGTACTTC.

CDR3 sequence (DNA): TGTGCCAGCAGCTCCACCTGGGAAAATACGCAGTATTTT. It codes for CASSSTWENTQYF. The V call is TRBV5-6, the J call TRBJ2-3; D gene unclear. The CDR3 totals 13 residues. Per the germline V gene, CDR1 is SGHDT and CDR2 is YYEEEE. V lost 3 bases to trimming and J lost 7 bases, with 12 bases between them. The full variable domain, with the rest looked up from reference TRBV5-6 and TRBJ2-3, is DAGVTQSPTHLIKTRGQQVTLRCSPKSGHDTVSWYQQALGQGPQFIFQYYEEEERQRGNFPDRFSGHQFPNYSSELNVNALLLGDSALYLCASSSTWENTQYFGPGTRLTVL.

This clonotype occurred many times. A read error may produce the germline difference seen at one junction end. The chain has TRBV2 and TRBJ2-2; the D is unclear. Germline V gene lookup returns CDR1 SNHLY and CDR2 FYNNEI. This CDR3 comprises 14 residues. CDR3 coding DNA: TGCGCCAGCAGCTTTTCAGGAAACACCGGGGAGCTGTTTTTT. It yields the protein CASSFSGNTGELFF.

This clonotype has ten or more counts. This rearrangement joins TRBV6-1 to TRBJ1-5, with a possible D match to TRBD1 (5 bases). V dropped 5 bases and J dropped 7 bases, with 12 bases sitting between them. The CDR3 is made up of 13 amino acids. CDR1 is MNHNS and CDR2 is SASEGT in the germline V gene. The CDR3 DNA reads as TGTGCCAGCAGTAGGGAATGGGACCAGCCCCAGCATTTT. Translating it yields CASSREWDQPQHF.

As concerns this clonotype: This sequence may be a read error, since a much larger clone differs from it by one base. The gene calls are TRBV3-1 and TRBJ1-2, with a tentative D call TRBD1 (5 bases). V gave up 4 bases and J gave up 1 base, with 16 bases separating them. Germline CDR1 is LGHDT and CDR2 is YNNKEL (reference sequence). The CDR3 has 16 residues. The CDR3 loop is CASSPSDSAVNYGYTF. CDR3 in DNA: TGTGCCAGCAGCCCATCCGACAGTGCAGTTAACTATGGCTACACCTTC.

On this clonotype itself: Possible read error: a much larger clone is one base away. V usage is TRBV7-8 and J usage is TRBJ2-2, with 10 nucleotides matching TRBD2. Germline V gene data show CDR1 as SGHVS and CDR2 as FQNEAQ. The CDR3 runs 16 residues. The CDR3 DNA reads TGTGCCAGCAGCCCTAAGCGGGAGGGCCGCACCGGGGAGCTGTCTTTT. It translates to CASSPKREGRTGELSF.

This clonotype was seen ten or more times. The rearrangement uses TRBV12-3 or TRBV12-4 and TRBJ2-3; D not resolved. This CDR3 has 12 amino acids. V was shortened by 3 bases and J by 5 bases, with 6 bases between the two germline ends. DNA for the CDR3: TGTGCCAGCAGTTTTTCCAGAGATACGCAGTATTTT. Its translation: CASSFSRDTQYF.

Ten or more counts support this clonotype. The rearrangement uses TRBV5-5 and TRBJ2-3; TRBD2 matches 14 bases. This CDR3 region has 15 residues. Germline V lookup: CDR1 SGHKS, CDR2 YYEKEE (reference sequence). J lost 4 bases, V lost 9 bases, and 7 bases had no gene match. The CDR3 sequence: CATHRTSGRSDTQYF. The DNA of the CDR3 is TGTGCCACCCACAGGACTAGCGGGAGGTCAGATACGCAGTATTTT.

This clonotype was recorded many times. The chain is built from TRBV12-3 or TRBV12-4 and TRBJ1-6; tentatively, D is TRBD1 (6 bases). The V end lost 7 bases, the J end lost 3 bases, and 13 bases lay between the germline ends. The CDR3 is 15 residues long. CDR3 nucleotide sequence: TGTGCCAGCACCCAACAGGGCTACTATAATTCACCCCTCCACTTT. Encoded protein: CASTQQGYYNSPLHF.